The clone carrying this T cell receptor (beta chain) was counted at least ten times. One end of the junction varies from germline; a read error may be responsible. Germline V gene lookup returns CDR1 DFQATT and CDR2 SNEGSKA (reference sequence). The CDR3 contains 10 residues. The data originate from a study of T-cell reconstitution after alpha-beta-depleted transplantation in children. Unique molecular identifiers were incorporated during preparation of the TCRbeta library. MiXCR was run by TCRdb on the PCR reads, yielding one entry per CDR3 protein. The sample records about 230,000 distinct CDR3 sequences, more than 7.5% being singletons.

This sequence joins TRBV20-1 and TRBJ2-5; a weak D match, TRBD1 (6 bases). This TCR was sampled from a human donor who donated a stem cell graft to a child with SCID. The source material was PBMCs from the stem cell graft donor, sampled from the stem cell graft. The CDR3 region has the DNA TGCAGTGCTGTAAGATCGGGACAAATTTTC. Translated, it gives CSAVRSGQIF.